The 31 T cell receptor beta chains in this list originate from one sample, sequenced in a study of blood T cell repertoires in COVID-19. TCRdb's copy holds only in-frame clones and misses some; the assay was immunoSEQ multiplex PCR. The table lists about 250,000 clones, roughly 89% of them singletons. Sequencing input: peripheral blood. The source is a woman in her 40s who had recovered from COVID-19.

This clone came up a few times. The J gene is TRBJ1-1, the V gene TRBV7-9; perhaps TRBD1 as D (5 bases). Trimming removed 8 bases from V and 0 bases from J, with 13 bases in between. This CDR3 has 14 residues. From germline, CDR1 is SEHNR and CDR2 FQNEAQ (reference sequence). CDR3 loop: CASYQTGMNTEAFF. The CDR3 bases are TGTGCCAGCTACCAAACAGGAATGAACACTGAAGCTTTCTTT.

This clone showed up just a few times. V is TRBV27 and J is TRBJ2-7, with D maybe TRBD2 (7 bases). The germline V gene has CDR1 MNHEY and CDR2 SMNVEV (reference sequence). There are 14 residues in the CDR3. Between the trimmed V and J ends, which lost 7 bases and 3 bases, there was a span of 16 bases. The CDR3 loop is CASKLAGAFYEQYF. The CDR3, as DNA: TGTGCCAGCAAGCTTGCGGGGGCCTTCTACGAGCAGTACTTC.

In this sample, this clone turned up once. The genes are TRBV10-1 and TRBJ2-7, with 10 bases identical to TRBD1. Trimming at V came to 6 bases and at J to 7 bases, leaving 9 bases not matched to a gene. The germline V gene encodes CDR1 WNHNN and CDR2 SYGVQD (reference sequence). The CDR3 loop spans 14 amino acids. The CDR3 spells CASSEVGQGPEQYF. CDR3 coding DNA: TGCGCCAGCAGCGAAGTGGGACAGGGGCCTGAGCAGTACTTC.

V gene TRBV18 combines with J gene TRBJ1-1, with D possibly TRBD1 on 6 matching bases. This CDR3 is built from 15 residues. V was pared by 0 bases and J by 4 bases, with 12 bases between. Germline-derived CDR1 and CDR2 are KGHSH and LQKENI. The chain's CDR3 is CASSPPKGGPTEAFF. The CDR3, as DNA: TGTGCCAGCTCACCACCTAAGGGGGGGCCCACTGAAGCTTTCTTT. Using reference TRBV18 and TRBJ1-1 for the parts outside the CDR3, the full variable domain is NAGVMQNPRHLVRRRGQEARLRCSPMKGHSHVYWYRQLPEEGLKFMVYLQKENIIDESGMPKERFSAEFPKEGPSILRIQQVVRGDSAAYFCASSPPKGGPTEAFFGQGTRLTVV.

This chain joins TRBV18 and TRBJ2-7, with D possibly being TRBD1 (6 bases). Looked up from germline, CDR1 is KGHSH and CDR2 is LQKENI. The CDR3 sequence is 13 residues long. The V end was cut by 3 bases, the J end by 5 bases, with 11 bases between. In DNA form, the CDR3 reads TGTGCCAGCTCACCGCGCCAGGGGAACGAGCAGTACTTC. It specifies CASSPRQGNEQYF.

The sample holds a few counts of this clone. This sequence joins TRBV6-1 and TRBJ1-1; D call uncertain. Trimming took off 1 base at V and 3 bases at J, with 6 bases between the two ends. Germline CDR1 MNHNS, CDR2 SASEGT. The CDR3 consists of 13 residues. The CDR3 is CASSEVGDTEAFF. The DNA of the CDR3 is TGTGCCAGCAGTGAAGTGGGAGACACTGAAGCTTTCTTT.

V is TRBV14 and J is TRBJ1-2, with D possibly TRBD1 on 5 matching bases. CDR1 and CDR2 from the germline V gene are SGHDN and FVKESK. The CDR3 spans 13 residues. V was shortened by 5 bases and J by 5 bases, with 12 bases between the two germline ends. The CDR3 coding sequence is TGTGCCAGCAGCTTCGTCCGGGGGTATGGCTACACCTTC. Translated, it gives CASSFVRGYGYTF.

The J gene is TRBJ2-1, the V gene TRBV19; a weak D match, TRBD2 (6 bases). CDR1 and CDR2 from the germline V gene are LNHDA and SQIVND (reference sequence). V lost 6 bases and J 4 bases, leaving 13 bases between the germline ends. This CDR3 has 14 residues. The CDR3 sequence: CASRTGERYNEQFF. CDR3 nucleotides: TGTGCCAGTAGGACGGGAGAGAGGTACAATGAGCAGTTCTTC.

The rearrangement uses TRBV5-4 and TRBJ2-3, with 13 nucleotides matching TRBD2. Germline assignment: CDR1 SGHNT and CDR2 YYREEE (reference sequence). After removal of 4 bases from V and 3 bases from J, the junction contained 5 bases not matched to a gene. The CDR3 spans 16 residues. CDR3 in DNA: TGTGCCAGCAGCCCTCCGGGACTAGCGGGAACAGATACGCAGTATTTT. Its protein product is CASSPPGLAGTDTQYF.

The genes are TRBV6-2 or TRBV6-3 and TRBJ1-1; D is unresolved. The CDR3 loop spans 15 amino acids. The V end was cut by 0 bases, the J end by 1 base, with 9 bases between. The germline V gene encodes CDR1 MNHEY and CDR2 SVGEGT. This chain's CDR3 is CASSYSSAGNTEAFF. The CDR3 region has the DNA TGTGCCAGCAGTTACTCATCGGCAGGGAACACTGAAGCTTTCTTT.

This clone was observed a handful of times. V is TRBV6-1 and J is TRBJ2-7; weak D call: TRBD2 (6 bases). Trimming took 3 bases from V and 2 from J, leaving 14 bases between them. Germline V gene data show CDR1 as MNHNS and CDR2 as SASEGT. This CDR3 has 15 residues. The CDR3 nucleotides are TGTGCCAGCAGTGACCGGGACTTTCAAGCCTACGAGCAGTACGTC. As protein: CASSDRDFQAYEQYV.

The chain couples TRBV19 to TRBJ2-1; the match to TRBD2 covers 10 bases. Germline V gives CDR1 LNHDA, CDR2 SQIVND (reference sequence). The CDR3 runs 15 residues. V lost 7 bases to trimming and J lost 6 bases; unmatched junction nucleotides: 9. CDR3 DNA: TGTGCCAGTATAAATATTCTAGCGGGAGCCAATGAGCAGTTCTTC. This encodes CASINILAGANEQFF.

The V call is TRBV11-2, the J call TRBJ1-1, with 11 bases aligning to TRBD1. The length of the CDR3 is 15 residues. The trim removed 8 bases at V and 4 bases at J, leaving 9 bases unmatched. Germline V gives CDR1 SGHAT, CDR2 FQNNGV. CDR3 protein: CASGGTGGLSTEAFF. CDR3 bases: TGTGCCAGCGGCGGGACAGGGGGTCTGAGCACTGAAGCTTTCTTT.

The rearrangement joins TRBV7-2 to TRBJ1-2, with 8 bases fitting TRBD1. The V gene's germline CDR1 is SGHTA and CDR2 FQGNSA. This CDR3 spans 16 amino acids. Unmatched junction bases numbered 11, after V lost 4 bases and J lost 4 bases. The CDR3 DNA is TGTGCCAGCAGCTCCCAGTTGGGACAGGAGGTCTATGGCTACACCTTC. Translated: CASSSQLGQEVYGYTF.

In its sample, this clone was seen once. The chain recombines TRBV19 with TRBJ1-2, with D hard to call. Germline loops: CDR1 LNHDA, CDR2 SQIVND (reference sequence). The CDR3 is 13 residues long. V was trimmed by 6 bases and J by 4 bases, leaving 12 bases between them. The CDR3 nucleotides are TGTGCCAGTAGCCTAGTGAGTTCCTATGGCTACACCTTC. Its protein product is CASSLVSSYGYTF.

CDR3 sequence: CASSQVGQRDTQYF. The CDR3 nucleotides are TGCGCCAGCAGCCAAGTGGGGCAGAGAGATACGCAGTATTTT. The chain couples TRBV4-1 to TRBJ2-3, with a tentative D call TRBD1 (5 bases). The CDR3 runs 14 residues. The V and J ends lost 1 base and 5 bases respectively, with 10 bases between them. CDR1 and CDR2 (germline): MGHRA, YSYEKL.

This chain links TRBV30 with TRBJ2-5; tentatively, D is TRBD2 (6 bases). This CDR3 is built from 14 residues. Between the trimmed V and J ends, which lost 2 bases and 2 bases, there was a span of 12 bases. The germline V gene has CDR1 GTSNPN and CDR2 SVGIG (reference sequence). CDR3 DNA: TGTGCCTGGAGTAAGGCGGGGCGGCAAGAGACCCAGTACTTC. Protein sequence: CAWSKAGRQETQYF.

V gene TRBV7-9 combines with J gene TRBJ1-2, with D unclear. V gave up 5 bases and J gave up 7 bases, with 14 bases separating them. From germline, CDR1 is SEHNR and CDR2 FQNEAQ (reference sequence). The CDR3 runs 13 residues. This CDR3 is CASSIDLLTGYTF. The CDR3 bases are TGTGCCAGCAGCATCGACCTACTAACTGGCTACACCTTC. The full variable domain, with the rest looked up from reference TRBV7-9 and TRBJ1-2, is DTGVSQNPRHKITKRGQNVTFRCDPISEHNRLYWYRQTLGQGPEFLTYFQNEAQLEKSRLLSDRFSAERPKGSFSTLEIQRTEQGDSAMYLCASSIDLLTGYTFGSGTRLTVV.

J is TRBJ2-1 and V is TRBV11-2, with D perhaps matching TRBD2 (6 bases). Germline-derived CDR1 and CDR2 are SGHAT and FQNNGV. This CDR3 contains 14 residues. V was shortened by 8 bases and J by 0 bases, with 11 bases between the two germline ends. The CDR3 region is CASRESSSYNEQFF. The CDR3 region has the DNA TGTGCCAGCCGGGAGTCGTCCTCCTACAATGAGCAGTTCTTC.

CDR3 protein: CASRHNRDPLYNTGELFF. For the CDR3, the DNA is TGTGCCAGCAGACATAACAGGGATCCACTCTACAACACCGGGGAGCTGTTTTTT. The rearrangement joins TRBV3-1 (or the pseudogene TRBV3-2) to TRBJ2-2; tentative D call: TRBD1 (6 bases). Trimming took off 6 bases at V and 2 bases at J, with 22 bases between the two ends. Germline assignment: CDR1 LGHDT and CDR2 YNNKEL (reference sequence). This CDR3 has 18 amino acids.

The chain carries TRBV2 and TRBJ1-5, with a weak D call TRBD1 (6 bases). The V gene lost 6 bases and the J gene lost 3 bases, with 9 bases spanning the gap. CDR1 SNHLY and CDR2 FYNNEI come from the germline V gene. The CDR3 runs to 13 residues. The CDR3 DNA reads TGTGCCAGCAGCGACAGGAACAATCAGCCCCAGCATTTT. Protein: CASSDRNNQPQHF.

This chain's CDR3 is CASSFRWYEQYF. The CDR3 coding sequence is TGCGCCAGCAGCTTCAGGTGGTACGAGCAGTACTTC. The V call is TRBV5-1, the J call TRBJ2-7, with unresolved D. Deletions cut 2 bases from V and 4 bases from J, with 7 bases between. The CDR3 is made up of 12 amino acids. CDR1 is SGHRS and CDR2 is YFSETQ in the germline V gene. The variable domain in full, with the rest retrieved from reference TRBV5-1 and TRBJ2-7, is KAGVTQTPRYLIKTRGQQVTLSCSPISGHRSVSWYQQTPGQGLQFLFEYFSETQRNKGNFPGRFSGRQFSNSRSEMNVSTLELGDSALYLCASSFRWYEQYFGPGTRLTVT.

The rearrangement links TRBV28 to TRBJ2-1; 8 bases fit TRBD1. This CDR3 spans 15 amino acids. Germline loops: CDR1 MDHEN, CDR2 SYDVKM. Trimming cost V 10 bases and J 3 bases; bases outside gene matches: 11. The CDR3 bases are TGTGCCATCTACCCCGGGACAGGATTCTACAATGAGCAGTTCTTC. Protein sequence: CAIYPGTGFYNEQFF.

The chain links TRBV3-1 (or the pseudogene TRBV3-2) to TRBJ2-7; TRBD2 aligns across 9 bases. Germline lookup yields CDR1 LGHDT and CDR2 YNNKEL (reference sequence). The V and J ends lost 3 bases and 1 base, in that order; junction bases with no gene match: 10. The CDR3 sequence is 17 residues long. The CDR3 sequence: CASSHSRREGQSYEQYV. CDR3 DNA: TGTGCCAGCAGCCACTCACGGCGGGAGGGCCAATCCTACGAGCAGTACGTC.

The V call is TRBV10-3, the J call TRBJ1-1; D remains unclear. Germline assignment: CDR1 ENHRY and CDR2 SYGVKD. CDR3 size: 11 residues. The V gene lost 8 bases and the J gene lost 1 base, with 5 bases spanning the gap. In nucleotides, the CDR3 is TGTGCCATCGGCGGGAACACTGAAGCTTTCTTT. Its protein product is CAIGGNTEAFF.

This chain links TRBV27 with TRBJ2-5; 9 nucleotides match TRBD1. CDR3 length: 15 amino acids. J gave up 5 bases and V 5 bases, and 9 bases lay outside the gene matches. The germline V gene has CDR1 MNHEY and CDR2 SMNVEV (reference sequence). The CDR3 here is CASSRGTGRGETQYF. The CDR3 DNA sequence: TGTGCCAGCAGTCGGGGGACAGGGCGTGGGGAGACCCAGTACTTC.

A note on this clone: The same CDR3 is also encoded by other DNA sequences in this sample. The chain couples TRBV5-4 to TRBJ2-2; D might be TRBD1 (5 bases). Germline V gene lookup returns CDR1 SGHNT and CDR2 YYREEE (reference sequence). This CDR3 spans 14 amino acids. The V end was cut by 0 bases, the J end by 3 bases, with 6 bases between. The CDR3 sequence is CASSLVRDTGELFF. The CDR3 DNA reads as TGTGCCAGCAGCTTGGTCAGGGACACCGGGGAGCTGTTTTTT.

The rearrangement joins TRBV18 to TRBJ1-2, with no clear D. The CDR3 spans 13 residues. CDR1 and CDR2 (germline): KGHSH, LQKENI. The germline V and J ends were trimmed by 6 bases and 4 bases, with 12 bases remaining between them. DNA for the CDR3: TGTGCCAGCTCCCAAGCCCCGGGCTATGGCTACACCTTC. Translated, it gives CASSQAPGYGYTF.

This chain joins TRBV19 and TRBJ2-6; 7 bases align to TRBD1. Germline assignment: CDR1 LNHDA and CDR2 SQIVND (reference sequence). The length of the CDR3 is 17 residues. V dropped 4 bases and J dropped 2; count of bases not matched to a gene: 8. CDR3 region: CASSNRDSSPGANVLTF. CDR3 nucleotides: TGTGCCAGTAGTAACCGGGACAGTAGTCCTGGGGCCAACGTCCTGACTTTC. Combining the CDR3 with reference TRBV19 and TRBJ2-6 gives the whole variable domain DGGITQSPKYLFRKEGQNVTLSCEQNLNHDAMYWYRQDPGQGLRLIYYSQIVNDFQKGDIAEGYSVSREKKESFPLTVTSAQKNPTAFYLCASSNRDSSPGANVLTFGAGSRLTVL.

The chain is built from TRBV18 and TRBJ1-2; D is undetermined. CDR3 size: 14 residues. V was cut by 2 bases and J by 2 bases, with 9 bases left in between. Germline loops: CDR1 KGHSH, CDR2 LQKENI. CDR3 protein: CASSPDQANYGYTF. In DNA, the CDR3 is TGTGCCAGCTCACCAGATCAGGCAAACTATGGCTACACCTTC.

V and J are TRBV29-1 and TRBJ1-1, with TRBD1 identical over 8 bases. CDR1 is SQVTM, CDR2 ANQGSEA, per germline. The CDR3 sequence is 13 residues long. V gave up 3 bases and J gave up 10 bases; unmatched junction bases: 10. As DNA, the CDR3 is TGCAGCGTTGACGTGGACAGGGAACGAACAGCTTTCTTT. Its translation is CSVDVDRERTAFF. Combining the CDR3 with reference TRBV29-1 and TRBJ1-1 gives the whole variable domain SAVISQKPSRDICQRGTSLTIQCQVDSQVTMMFWYRQQPGQSLTLIATANQGSEATYESGFVIDKFPISRPNLTFSTLTVSNMSPEDSSIYLCSVDVDRERTAFFGQGTRLTVV.